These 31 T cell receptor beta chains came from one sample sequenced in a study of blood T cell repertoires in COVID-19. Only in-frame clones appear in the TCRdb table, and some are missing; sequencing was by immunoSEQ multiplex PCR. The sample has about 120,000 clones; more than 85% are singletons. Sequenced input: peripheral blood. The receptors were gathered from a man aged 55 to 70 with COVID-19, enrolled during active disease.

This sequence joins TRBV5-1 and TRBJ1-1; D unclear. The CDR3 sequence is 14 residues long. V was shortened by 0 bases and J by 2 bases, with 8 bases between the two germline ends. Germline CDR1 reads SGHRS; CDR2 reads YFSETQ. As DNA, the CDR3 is TGCGCCAGCAGCTTGGGAGATATTAACACTGAAGCTTTCTTT. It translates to CASSLGDINTEAFF.

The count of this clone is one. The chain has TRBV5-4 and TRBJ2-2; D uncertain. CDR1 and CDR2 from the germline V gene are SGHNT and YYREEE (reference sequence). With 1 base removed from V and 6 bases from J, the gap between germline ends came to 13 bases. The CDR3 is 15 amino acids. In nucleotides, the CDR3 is TGTGCCAGCAGCTTGAACCCGGCTAGTCCCGGGGAGCTGTTTTTT. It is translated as CASSLNPASPGELFF.

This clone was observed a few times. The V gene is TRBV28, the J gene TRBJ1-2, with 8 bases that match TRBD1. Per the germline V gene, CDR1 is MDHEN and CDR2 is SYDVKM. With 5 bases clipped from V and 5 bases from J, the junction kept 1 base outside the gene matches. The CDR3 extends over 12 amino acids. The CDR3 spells CASSQGAYGYTF. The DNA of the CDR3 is TGTGCCAGCAGTCAGGGGGCATATGGCTACACCTTC.

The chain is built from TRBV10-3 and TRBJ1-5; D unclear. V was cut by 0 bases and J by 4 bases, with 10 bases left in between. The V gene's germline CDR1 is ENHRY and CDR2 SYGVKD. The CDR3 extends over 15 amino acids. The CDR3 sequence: CAISESELPNQPQHF. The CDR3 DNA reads TGTGCCATCAGTGAGTCGGAGTTACCTAATCAGCCCCAGCATTTT.

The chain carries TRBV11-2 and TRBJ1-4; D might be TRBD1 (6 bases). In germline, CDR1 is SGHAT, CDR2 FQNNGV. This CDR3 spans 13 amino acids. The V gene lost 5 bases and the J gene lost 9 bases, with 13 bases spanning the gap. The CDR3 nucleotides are TGTGCCAGCAGCCCCTACGGACAGAAAAAACTGTTTTTT. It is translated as CASSPYGQKKLFF.

CDR3 bases: TGTGCCAGCAGCCCACTCGGGGGGGTAAACGAGCAGTACTTC. Translating gives CASSPLGGVNEQYF. The V and J genes are TRBV7-2 and TRBJ2-7, with 8 bases identical to TRBD2. Germline CDR1 is SGHTA and CDR2 is FQGNSA. V lost 5 bases and J lost 5; bases outside the gene matches: 8. The CDR3 sequence is 14 residues long.

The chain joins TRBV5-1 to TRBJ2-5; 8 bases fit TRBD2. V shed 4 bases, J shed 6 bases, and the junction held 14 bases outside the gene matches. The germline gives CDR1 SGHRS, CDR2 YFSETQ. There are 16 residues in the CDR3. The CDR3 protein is CASSPFVTGGPKTQYF. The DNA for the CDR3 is TGCGCCAGCAGCCCGTTTGTGACGGGGGGGCCAAAGACCCAGTACTTC.

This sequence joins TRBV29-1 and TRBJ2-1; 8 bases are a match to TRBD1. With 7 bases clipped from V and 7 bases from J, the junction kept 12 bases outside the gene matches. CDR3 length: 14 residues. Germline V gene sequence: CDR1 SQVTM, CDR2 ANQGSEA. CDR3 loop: CSAVTGENRNEQFF. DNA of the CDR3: TGCAGCGCCGTGACAGGGGAGAATCGGAATGAGCAGTTCTTC.

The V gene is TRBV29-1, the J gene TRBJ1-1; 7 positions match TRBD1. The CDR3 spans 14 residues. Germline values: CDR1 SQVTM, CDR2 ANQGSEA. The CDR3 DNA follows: TGCACCCACCGACAGGGCTCCTTAGTCACTGAAGCTTTCTTT. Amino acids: CTHRQGSLVTEAFF.

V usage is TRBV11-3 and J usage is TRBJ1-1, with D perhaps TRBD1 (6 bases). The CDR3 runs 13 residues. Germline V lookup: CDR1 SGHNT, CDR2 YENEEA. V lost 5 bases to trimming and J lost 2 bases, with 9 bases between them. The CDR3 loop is CASSGQPNTEAFF. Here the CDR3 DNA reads TGTGCCAGCAGCGGACAGCCAAACACTGAAGCTTTCTTT.

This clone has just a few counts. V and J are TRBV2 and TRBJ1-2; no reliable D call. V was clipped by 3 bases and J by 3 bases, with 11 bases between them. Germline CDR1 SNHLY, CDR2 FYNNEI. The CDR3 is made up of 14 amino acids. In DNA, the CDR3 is TGTGCCAGCAGTGAGGGAGGCGCAGACTATGGCTACACCTTC. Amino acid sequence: CASSEGGADYGYTF.

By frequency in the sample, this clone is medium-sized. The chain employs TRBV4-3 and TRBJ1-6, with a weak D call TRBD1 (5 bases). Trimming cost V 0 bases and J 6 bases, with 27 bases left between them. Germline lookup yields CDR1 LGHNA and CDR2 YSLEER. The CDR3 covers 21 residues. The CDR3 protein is CASSQDLPGGGNLFSNSPLHF. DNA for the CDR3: TGCGCCAGCAGCCAAGATCTCCCGGGCGGGGGAAACCTATTTTCTAATTCACCCCTCCACTTT.

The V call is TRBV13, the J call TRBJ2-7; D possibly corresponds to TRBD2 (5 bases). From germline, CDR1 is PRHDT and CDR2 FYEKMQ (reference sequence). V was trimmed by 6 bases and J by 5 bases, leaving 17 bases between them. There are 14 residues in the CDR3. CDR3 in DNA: TGTGCCAGCAGTTCCCCCGGCGAGGGCGACGAGCAGTACTTC. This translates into CASSSPGEGDEQYF.

CDR3: CASSQAQGPETQYF. The CDR3, as DNA: TGCGCCAGCAGCCAAGCACAGGGGCCAGAGACCCAGTACTTC. The rearrangement links TRBV4-1 to TRBJ2-5, with TRBD1 identical over 7 bases. Per germline, CDR1 MGHRA and CDR2 YSYEKL. Germline trimming cut 1 base from V and 4 bases from J; bases unmatched to any gene: 3. CDR3 size: 14 residues.

The CDR3 protein is CASSSGQGVGKLFF. CDR3 bases: TGTGCCAGCAGTTCGGGACAGGGAGTTGGAAAACTGTTTTTT. This chain connects TRBV27 to TRBJ1-4; 9 bases fit TRBD1. Trimming at V came to 4 bases and at J to 10 bases, leaving 7 bases not matched to a gene. Germline CDR1 and CDR2: MNHEY and SMNVEV (reference sequence). The CDR3 sequence is 14 residues long.

As DNA, the CDR3 is TGTGCCAGTAGGAGTTTCGCTGAAGCTTTCTTT. Its protein is CASRSFAEAFF. This chain connects TRBV19 to TRBJ1-1; unclear D gene. This CDR3 has 11 residues. Germline values: CDR1 LNHDA, CDR2 SQIVND (reference sequence). V was trimmed by 6 bases and J by 6 bases, leaving 8 bases between them.

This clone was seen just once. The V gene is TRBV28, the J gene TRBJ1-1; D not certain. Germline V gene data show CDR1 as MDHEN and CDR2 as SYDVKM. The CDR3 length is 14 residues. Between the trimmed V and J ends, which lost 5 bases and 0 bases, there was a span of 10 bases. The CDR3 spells CASSAVLMNTEAFF. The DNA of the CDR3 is TGTGCCAGCAGTGCGGTGCTCATGAACACTGAAGCTTTCTTT.

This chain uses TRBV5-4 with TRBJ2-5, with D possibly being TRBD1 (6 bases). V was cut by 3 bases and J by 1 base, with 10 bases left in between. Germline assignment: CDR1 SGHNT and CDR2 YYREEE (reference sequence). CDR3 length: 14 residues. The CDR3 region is CASSYGQIQETQYF. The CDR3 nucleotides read TGTGCCAGCAGCTACGGACAGATCCAAGAGACCCAGTACTTC.

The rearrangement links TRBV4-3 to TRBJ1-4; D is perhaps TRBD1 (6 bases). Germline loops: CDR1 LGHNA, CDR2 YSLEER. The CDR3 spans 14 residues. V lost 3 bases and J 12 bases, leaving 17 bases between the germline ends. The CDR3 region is CASSQDRSRGELFF. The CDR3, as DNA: TGCGCCAGCAGCCAGGATCGCTCCAGGGGTGAACTGTTTTTT.

In DNA form, the CDR3 reads TGTGCCATCAGGACAGGGGGCTCCTACAATGAGCAGTTCTTC. It yields the protein CAIRTGGSYNEQFF. V gene TRBV10-3 combines with J gene TRBJ2-1; TRBD1 matches at 9 bases. CDR1 ENHRY and CDR2 SYGVKD come from the germline V gene. J was trimmed by 0 bases and V by 6 bases; bases with no gene match: 0. The CDR3 is made up of 14 amino acids.

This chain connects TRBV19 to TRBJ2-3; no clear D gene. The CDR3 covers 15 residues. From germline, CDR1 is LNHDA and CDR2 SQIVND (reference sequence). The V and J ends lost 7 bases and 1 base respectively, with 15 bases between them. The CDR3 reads CASTPSGDRTDTQYF. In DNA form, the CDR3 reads TGTGCCAGTACCCCCTCAGGTGATCGCACAGATACGCAGTATTTT.

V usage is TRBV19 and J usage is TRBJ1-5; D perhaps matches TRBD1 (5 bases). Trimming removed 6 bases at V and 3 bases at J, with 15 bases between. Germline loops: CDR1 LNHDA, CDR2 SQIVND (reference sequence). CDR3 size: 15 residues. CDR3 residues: CASSSWGLHNQPQHF. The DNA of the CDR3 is TGTGCCAGTAGCTCTTGGGGACTGCACAATCAGCCCCAGCATTTT.

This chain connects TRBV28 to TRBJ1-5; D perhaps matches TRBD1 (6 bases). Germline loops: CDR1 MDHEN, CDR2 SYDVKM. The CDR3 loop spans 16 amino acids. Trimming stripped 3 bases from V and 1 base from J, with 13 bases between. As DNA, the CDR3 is TGTGCCAGCAGTTTCGTGCGACAGGCCAGCAATCAGCCCCAGCATTTT. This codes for CASSFVRQASNQPQHF. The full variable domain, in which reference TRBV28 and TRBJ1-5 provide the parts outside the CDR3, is DVKVTQSSRYLVKRTGEKVFLECVQDMDHENMFWYRQDPGLGLRLIYFSYDVKMKEKGDIPEGYSVSREKKERFSLILESASTNQTSMYLCASSFVRQASNQPQHFGDGTRLSIL.

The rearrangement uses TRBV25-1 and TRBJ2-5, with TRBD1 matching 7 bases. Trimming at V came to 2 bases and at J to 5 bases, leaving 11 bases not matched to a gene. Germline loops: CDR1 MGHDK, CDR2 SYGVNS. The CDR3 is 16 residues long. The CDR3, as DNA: TGTGCCAGCAGTGAAGGACGAACAGGGGAAATGGAGACCCAGTACTTC. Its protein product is CASSEGRTGEMETQYF.

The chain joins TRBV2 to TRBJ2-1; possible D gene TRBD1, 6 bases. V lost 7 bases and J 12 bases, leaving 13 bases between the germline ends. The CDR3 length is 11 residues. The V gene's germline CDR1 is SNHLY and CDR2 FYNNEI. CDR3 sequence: CASTRDKGQFF. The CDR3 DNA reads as TGTGCCAGCACCCGGGACAAAGGGCAGTTCTTC. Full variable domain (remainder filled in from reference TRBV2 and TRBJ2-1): EPEVTQTPSHQVTQMGQEVILRCVPISNHLYFYWYRQILGQKVEFLVSFYNNEISEKSEIFDDQFSVERPDGSNFTLKIRSTKLEDSAMYFCASTRDKGQFFGPGTRLTVL.

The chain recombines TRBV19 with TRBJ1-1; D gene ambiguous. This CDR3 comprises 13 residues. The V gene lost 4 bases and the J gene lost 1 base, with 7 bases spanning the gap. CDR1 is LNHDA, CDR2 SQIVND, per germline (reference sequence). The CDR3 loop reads CASSRAPNTEAFF. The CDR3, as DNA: TGTGCCAGTAGTAGGGCGCCGAACACTGAAGCTTTCTTT.

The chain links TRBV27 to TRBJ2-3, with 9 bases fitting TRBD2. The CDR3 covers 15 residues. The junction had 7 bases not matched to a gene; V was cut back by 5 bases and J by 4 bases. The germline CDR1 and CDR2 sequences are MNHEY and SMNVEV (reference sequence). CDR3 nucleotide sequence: TGTGCCAGCAGTCAAGCGGGGGGTTCACCAGATACGCAGTATTTT. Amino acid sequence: CASSQAGGSPDTQYF.

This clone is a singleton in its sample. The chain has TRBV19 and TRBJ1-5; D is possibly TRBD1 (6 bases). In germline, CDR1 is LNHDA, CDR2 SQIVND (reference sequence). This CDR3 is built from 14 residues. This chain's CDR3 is CASEGGYSNQPQHF. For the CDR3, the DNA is TGTGCAAGTGAAGGGGGTTATAGCAATCAGCCCCAGCATTTT.

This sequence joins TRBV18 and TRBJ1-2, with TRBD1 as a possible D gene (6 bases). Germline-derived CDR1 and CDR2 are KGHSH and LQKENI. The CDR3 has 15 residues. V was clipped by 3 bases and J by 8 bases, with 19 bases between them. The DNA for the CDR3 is TGTGCCAGCTCACCCCTAGACAGGACCTCGGGGGGCTACACCTTC. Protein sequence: CASSPLDRTSGGYTF.

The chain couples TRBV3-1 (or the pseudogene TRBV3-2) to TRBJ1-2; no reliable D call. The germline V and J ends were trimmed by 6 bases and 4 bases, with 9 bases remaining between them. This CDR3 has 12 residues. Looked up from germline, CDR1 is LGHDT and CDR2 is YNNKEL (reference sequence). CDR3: CASSRDFYGYTF. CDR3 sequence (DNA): TGTGCCAGCAGTCGAGATTTCTATGGCTACACCTTC.

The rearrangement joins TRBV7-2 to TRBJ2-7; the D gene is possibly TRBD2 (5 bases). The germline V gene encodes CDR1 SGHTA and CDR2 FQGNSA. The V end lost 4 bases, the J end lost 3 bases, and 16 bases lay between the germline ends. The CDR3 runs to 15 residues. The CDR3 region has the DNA TGTGCCAGCAGCTCTCGGGGAGAGACCCTCTACGAGCAGTACTTC. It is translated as CASSSRGETLYEQYF.